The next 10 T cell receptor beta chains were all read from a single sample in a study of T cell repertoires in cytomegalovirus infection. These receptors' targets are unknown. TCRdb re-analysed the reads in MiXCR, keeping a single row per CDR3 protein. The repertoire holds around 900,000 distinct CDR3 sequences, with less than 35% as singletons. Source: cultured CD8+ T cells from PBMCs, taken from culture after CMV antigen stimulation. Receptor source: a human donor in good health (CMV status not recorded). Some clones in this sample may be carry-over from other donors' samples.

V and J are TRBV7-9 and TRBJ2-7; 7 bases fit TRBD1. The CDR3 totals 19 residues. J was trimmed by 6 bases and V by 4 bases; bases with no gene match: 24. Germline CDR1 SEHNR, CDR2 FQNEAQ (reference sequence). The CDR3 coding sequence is TGTGCCAGCAGCTCAGCCCATGAATCACAGGGGTCCCCCCTAATCGAGCAGTACGTC. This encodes CASSSAHESQGSPLIEQYV.

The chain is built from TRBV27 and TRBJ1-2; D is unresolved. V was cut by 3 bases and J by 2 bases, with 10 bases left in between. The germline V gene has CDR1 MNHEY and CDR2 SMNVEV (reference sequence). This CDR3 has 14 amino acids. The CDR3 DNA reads TGTGCCAGCAGTTTTTCCCCACTGAACTATGGCTACACCTTC. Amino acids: CASSFSPLNYGYTF.

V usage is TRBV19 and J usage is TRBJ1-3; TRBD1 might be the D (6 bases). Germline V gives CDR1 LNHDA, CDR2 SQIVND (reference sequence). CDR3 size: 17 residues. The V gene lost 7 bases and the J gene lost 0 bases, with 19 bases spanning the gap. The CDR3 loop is CASTDLQGFGSGNTIYF. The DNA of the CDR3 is TGTGCCAGTACCGACCTTCAGGGGTTTGGCTCTGGAAACACCATATATTTT. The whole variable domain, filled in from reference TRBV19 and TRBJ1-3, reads DGGITQSPKYLFRKEGQNVTLSCEQNLNHDAMYWYRQDPGQGLRLIYYSQIVNDFQKGDIAEGYSVSREKKESFPLTVTSAQKNPTAFYLCASTDLQGFGSGNTIYFGEGSWLTVV.

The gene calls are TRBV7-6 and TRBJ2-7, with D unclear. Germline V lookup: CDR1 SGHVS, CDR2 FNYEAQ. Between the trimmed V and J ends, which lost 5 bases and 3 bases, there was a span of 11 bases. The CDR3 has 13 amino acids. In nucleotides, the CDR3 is TGTGCCAGCAGCCCAGAGGATGGCTACGAGCAGTACGTC. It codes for CASSPEDGYEQYV.

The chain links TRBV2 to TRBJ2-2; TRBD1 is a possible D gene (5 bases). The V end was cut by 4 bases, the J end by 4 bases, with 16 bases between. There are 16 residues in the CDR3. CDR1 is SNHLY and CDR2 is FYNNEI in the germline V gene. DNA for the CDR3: TGTGCCAGCAGTGGACGAGGAGACAGAGCCACCGGGGAGCTGTTTTTT. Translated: CASSGRGDRATGELFF.

CDR3 loop: CSARGGHLLANVLTF. In DNA form, the CDR3 reads TGCAGTGCTAGAGGGGGACACCTTTTGGCCAACGTCCTGACTTTC. The gene calls are TRBV20-1 and TRBJ2-6; TRBD1 is a possible D gene (6 bases). V was shortened by 1 base and J by 6 bases, with 13 bases between the two germline ends. Germline V gene data show CDR1 as DFQATT and CDR2 as SNEGSKA (reference sequence). The CDR3 is 15 residues long.

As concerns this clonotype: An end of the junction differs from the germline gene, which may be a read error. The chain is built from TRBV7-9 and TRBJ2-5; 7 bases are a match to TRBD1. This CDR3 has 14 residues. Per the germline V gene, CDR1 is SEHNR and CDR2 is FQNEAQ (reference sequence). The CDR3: CVSSHTGVIETQYF. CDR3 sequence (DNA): TGTGTCAGCAGTCACACAGGGGTTATAGAGACCCAGTACTTC.

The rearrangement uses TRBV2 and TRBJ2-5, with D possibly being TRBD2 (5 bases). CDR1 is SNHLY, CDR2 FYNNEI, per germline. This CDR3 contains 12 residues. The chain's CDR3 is CAVTEAWETQYF. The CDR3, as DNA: TGTGCAGTCACGGAGGCTTGGGAGACCCAGTACTTC.

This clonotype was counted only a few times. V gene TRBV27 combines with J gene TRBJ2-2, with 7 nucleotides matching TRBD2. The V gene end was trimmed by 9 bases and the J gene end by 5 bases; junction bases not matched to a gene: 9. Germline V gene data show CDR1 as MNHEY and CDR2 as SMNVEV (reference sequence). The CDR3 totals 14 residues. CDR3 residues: CASNAGVRTGELFF. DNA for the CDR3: TGTGCCAGTAACGCGGGGGTACGGACCGGGGAGCTGTTTTTT.

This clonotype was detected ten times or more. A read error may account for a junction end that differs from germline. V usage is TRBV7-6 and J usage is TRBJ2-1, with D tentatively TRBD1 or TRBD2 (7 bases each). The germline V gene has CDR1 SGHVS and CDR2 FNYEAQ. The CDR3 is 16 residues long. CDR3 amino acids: CASSQRDRVSYNEQFF. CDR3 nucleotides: TGTGCTAGCAGCCAGCGGGACAGAGTCTCCTACAATGAGCAGTTCTTC.